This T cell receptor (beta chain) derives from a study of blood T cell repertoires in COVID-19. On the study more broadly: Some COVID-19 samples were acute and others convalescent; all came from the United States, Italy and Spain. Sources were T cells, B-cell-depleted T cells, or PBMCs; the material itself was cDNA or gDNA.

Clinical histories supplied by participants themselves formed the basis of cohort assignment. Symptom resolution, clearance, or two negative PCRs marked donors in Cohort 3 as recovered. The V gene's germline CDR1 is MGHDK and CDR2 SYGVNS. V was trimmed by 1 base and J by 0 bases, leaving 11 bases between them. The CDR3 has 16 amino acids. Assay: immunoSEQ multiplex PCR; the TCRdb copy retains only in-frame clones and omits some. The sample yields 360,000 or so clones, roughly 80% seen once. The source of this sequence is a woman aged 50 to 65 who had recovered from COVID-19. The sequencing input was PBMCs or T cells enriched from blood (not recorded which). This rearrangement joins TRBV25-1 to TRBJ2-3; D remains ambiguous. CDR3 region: CASSESLRQSTDTQYF. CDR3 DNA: TGTGCCAGCAGTGAATCGCTGAGACAAAGCACAGATACGCAGTATTTT.